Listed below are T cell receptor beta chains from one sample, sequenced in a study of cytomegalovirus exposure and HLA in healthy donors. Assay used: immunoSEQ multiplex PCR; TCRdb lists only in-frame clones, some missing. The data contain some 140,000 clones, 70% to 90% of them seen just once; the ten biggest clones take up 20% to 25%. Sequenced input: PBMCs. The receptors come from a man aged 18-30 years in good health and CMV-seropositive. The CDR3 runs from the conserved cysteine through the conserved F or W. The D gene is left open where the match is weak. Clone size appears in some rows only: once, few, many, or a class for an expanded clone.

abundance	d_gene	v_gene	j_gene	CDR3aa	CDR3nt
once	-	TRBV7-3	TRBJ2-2	CASSQGLVGLFF	TGTGCCAGCAGCCAGGGACTTGTTGGGTTGTTTTTT
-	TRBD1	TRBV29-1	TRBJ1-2	CSVEGQGPYPNYGYTF	TGCAGCGTTGAAGGACAGGGGCCCTACCCGAACTATGGCTACACCTTC
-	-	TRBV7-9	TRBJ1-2	CASSLSELNYGYTF	TGTGCCAGCAGCTTAAGCGAGCTTAACTATGGCTACACCTTC
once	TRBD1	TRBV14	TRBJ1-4	CASSPGQGGITTNEKLFF	TGTGCCAGCAGCCCGGGACAGGGAGGGATAACAACTAATGAAAAACTGTTTTTT
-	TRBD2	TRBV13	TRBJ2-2	CASSSRTSGNTGELFF	TGTGCCAGCAGCTCGCGGACTAGCGGGAACACCGGGGAGCTGTTTTTT
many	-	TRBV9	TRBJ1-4	CASSVLAGANEKLFF	TGTGCCAGCAGCGTATTAGCCGGGGCTAATGAAAAACTGTTTTTT
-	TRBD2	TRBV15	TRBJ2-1	CATSRDRGTSGNEQFF	TGTGCCACCAGCAGAGATAGGGGGACTAGCGGCAATGAGCAGTTCTTC
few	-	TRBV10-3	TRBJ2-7	CAISRQQTEYEQYF	TGTGCCATCAGCCGACAGCAAACCGAATACGAGCAGTACTTC
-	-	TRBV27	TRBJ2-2	CASSLSSPGWGPNTGELFF	TGTGCCAGCAGTTTATCTTCCCCAGGGTGGGGGCCCAACACCGGGGAGCTGTTTTTT
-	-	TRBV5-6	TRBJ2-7	CASSFGESEQYF	TGTGCCAGCAGCTTCGGGGAGTCCGAGCAGTACTTC
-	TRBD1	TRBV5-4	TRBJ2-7	CASSLAGQGNYEQYF	TGTGCCAGCAGCTTGGCCGGACAGGGTAACTACGAGCAGTACTTC
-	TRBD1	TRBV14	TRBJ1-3	CASSRWTGGSGNTIYF	TGTGCCAGCAGCCGCTGGACAGGGGGATCGGGAAACACCATATATTTT
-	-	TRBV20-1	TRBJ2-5	CSAGRVDQYF	TGCAGTGCAGGGCGGGTGGACCAGTACTTC
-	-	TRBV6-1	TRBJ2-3	CASRGAQDSPDTQYF	TGTGCCAGCAGGGGGGCTCAGGACAGCCCGGATACGCAGTATTTT
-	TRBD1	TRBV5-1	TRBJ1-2	CASSLARDRAYGYTF	TGCGCCAGCAGCTTGGCGAGGGACAGGGCCTATGGCTACACCTTC
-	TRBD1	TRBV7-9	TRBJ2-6	CASSDREGSGANVLTF	TGTGCCAGCAGCGACAGGGAAGGCTCTGGGGCCAACGTCCTGACTTTC
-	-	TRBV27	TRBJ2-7	CASRLGGRRDSHSYEQYF	TGTGCCAGCAGACTTGGGGGACGCCGGGACTCTCACTCCTACGAGCAGTACTTC
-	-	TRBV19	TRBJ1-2	CASSSGLTYGYTF	TGTGCCAGTAGTAGTGGACTGACCTATGGCTACACCTTC